These 13 T cell receptor beta chains originate from one sample sequenced in a study of T cell changes during pregnancy in multiple sclerosis. The data were produced by immunoSEQ multiplex PCR, yet TCRdb's version contains in-frame clones alone and is incomplete. This sample yields some 30,000 clones, of which 91% are seen a single time; about 4.3% belongs to the top ten. The source was CD8+ T cells from peripheral blood mononuclear cells, collected in the second trimester of pregnancy. The receptors here all came from a female donor in good health, enrolled as a control in a pregnancy study.

This chain connects TRBV6-5 to TRBJ1-5; TRBD1 agrees at 8 bases. The germline V gene has CDR1 MNHEY and CDR2 SVGAGI. V gave up 6 bases and J gave up 5 bases; unmatched junction bases: 9. This CDR3 spans 15 amino acids. CDR3 in amino acids: CASSPGTGRDQPQHF. Here the CDR3 DNA reads TGTGCCAGCAGCCCCGGGACAGGAAGGGATCAGCCCCAGCATTTT.

V and J are TRBV21-1 and TRBJ2-3; the D segment call TRBD1 is taken from the table without a DNA check. TRBV21-1 is annotated as a pseudogene. The CDR3 sequence is 16 residues long. The CDR3 DNA is TGTGCCAGTTTTGCAGGGGGCCGTCTGGGCACAGATACGCAGTATTTT. Its translation is CASFAGGRLGTDTQYF.

The V gene is TRBV9, the J gene TRBJ1-1; D not certain. V was pared by 0 bases and J by 5 bases, with 17 bases between. Germline CDR1 SGDLS, CDR2 YYNGEE. There are 16 residues in the CDR3. CDR3 nucleotides: TGTGCCAGCAGCGTAGACAGTCGCCCTGGGTCGACTGAAGCTTTCTTT. It specifies CASSVDSRPGSTEAFF.

This chain connects TRBV6-5 to TRBJ2-7; D is perhaps TRBD1 (6 bases). Trimming took 0 bases from V and 6 from J, leaving 9 bases between them. The germline gives CDR1 MNHEY, CDR2 SVGAGI. The CDR3 totals 13 residues. CDR3 nucleotide sequence: TGTGCCAGCAGTTACTCGGGGGCCCGCGAGCAGTACTTC. Protein: CASSYSGAREQYF.

The CDR3 here is CASSQDGGQTCQETQYF. CDR3 coding DNA: TGCGCCAGCAGCCAAGACGGGGGACAGACGTGCCAAGAGACCCAGTACTTC. The chain couples TRBV4-3 to TRBJ2-5; tentative D call: TRBD1 (7 bases). The V and J ends lost 0 bases and 1 base respectively, with 15 bases between them. The germline gives CDR1 LGHNA, CDR2 YSLEER. CDR3 size: 17 residues.

The chain couples TRBV19 to TRBJ1-2, with TRBD1 matching 9 bases. Germline CDR1 LNHDA, CDR2 SQIVND (reference sequence). V was pared by 4 bases and J by 4 bases, with 7 bases of the junction left unmatched. The CDR3 extends over 15 amino acids. DNA of the CDR3: TGTGCCAGTAGTACCTCCGGGACAGGGTCCTATGGCTACACCTTC. Encoded protein: CASSTSGTGSYGYTF.

This clone occurred once. The chain carries TRBV19 and TRBJ2-7; TRBD1 aligns across 7 bases. The CDR3 runs 15 residues. Germline values: CDR1 LNHDA, CDR2 SQIVND (reference sequence). The J segment lost 2 bases and the V segment lost 6 bases, leaving 10 bases of the junction unmatched. CDR3 sequence (DNA): TGTGCCAGTAGCCTCGATGGGACAGAGGCCTACGAGCAGTACTTC. It specifies CASSLDGTEAYEQYF.

This chain connects TRBV21-1 to TRBJ2-3; the table's D call, TRBD1, was not checked against the DNA. TRBV21-1 is a pseudogene segment. The length of the CDR3 is 14 residues. The CDR3 DNA sequence: TGTGCCAGCAGCAGAATTGACAGGCCAGATACGCAGTATTTT. As protein: CASSRIDRPDTQYF.

The V call is TRBV19, the J call TRBJ1-2, with TRBD1 matching over 12 bases. This CDR3 has 16 amino acids. The germline V gene has CDR1 LNHDA and CDR2 SQIVND (reference sequence). The J segment lost 4 bases and the V segment lost 8 bases, leaving 11 bases of the junction unmatched. CDR3 bases: TGTGCCAGTGGCTCTCATGGGACAGGGGGCTTCTATGGCTACACCTTC. Protein sequence: CASGSHGTGGFYGYTF.

This rearrangement joins TRBV2 to TRBJ1-5; no clear D. Germline assignment: CDR1 SNHLY and CDR2 FYNNEI. The ends were cut back, 6 bases at V and 0 bases at J, with 15 bases in the middle. The CDR3 length is 16 residues. The CDR3: CASRLSGSYSNQPQHF. CDR3 nucleotide sequence: TGTGCCAGCAGACTCTCAGGATCCTATAGCAATCAGCCCCAGCATTTT.

The chain couples TRBV4-1 to TRBJ2-3, with 7 bases aligning to TRBD2. In germline, CDR1 is MGHRA, CDR2 YSYEKL. This CDR3 contains 15 residues. After removal of 8 bases from V and 0 bases from J, the junction contained 8 bases not matched to a gene. The CDR3: CASRAGEYSTDTQYF. The DNA for the CDR3 is TGCGCCAGCCGGGCGGGGGAGTATAGCACAGATACGCAGTATTTT.

The genes are TRBV25-1 and TRBJ1-2, with D unresolved. V was shortened by 6 bases and J by 8 bases, with 16 bases between the two germline ends. The CDR3 sequence is 13 residues long. The germline CDR1 and CDR2 sequences are MGHDK and SYGVNS. CDR3 residues: CASRSDGVRGYTF. CDR3 sequence (DNA): TGTGCCAGCAGATCCGACGGGGTCAGGGGCTACACCTTC.

This clone was found once. The chain couples TRBV19 to TRBJ1-6; 7 bases fit TRBD1. Germline V CDR1 and CDR2: LNHDA, SQIVND (reference sequence). The J segment lost 6 bases and the V segment lost 5 bases, leaving 13 bases of the junction unmatched. The CDR3 is 17 residues long. The CDR3 protein is CASSAQPTGFVNSPLHF. In nucleotides, the CDR3 is TGTGCCAGTAGTGCTCAGCCGACAGGGTTTGTTAATTCACCCCTCCACTTT.